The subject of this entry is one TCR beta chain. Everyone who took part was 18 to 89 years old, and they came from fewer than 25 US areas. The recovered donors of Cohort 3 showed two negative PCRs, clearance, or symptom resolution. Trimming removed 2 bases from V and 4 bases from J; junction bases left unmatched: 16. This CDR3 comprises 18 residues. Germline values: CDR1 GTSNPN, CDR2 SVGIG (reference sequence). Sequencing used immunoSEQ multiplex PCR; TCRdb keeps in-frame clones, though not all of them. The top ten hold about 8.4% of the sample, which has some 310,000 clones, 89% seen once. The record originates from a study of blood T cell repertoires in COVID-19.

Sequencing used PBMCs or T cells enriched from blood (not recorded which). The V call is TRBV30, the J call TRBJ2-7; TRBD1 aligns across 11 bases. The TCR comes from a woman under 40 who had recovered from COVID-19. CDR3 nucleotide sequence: TGTGCCTGGAGTACCACCCTTAACCGGGACAGGGGGTTTTACGAGCAGTACTTC. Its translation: CAWSTTLNRDRGFYEQYF. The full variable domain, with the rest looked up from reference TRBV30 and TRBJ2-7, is SQTIHQWPATLVQPVGSPLSLECTVEGTSNPNLYWYRQAAGRGLQLLFYSVGIGQISSEVPQNLSASRPQDRQFILSSKKLLLSDSGFYLCAWSTTLNRDRGFYEQYFGPGTRLTVT.